This is a list of T cell receptor beta chains from one sample in a study of blood T cell repertoires in COVID-19. The table came from immunoSEQ multiplex PCR; TCRdb's copy has only in-frame clones and leaves some out. The sample gives roughly 170,000 clones, over 70% of which show up once; around 3.6% is in the top ten. Material: PBMCs or T cells enriched from blood (not recorded which). The receptors here all came from a woman in her fifties or sixties in a cohort exposed to, infected with or recovered from COVID-19 (not recorded which). CDR3s include the opening cysteine and the closing phenylalanine or tryptophan. A D gene is named only where the DNA matches it firmly. A clone size is listed for some rows: how often the clone was seen (once, few, many), or a class if it is expanded.

j_gene,abundance,len,d_gene,v_gene,CDR3nt,CDR3aa
TRBJ2-3,NA,16,NA,TRBV29-1,TGCAGCGTTGAAGATCTAGAGGGGGGGGTTCCAGATACGCAGTATTTT,CSVEDLEGGVPDTQYF
TRBJ2-7,NA,12,TRBD1,TRBV29-1,TGCAGCGTTGATGGACAGGTGGGGGAGCAGTACTTC,CSVDGQVGEQYF
TRBJ1-2,once,14,NA,TRBV5-1,TGCGCCAGCAGCTTGGATCAGGGGCTCTATGGCTACACCTTC,CASSLDQGLYGYTF
TRBJ1-1,once,13,NA,TRBV9,TGTGCCAGCAGCGTATACAGTGACGCTGAAGCTTTCTTT,CASSVYSDAEAFF
TRBJ1-1,NA,13,NA,TRBV19,TGTGCCAGTATGCCAACCGGGAACACTGAAGCTTTCTTT,CASMPTGNTEAFF
TRBJ2-7,NA,12,NA,TRBV28,TGTGCCAGCAGCTGGACAGAGGGGAGATCCGACTTC,CASSWTEGRSDF
TRBJ2-6,few,15,NA,TRBV5-5,TGTGCCAGCAGCTTTCGACTAGCTGGGGCCAACGTCCTGACTTTC,CASSFRLAGANVLTF
TRBJ1-3,once,14,NA,TRBV6-2/TRBV6-3,TGTGCCAGCAGTTACGGGGGGACTGGAAACACCATATATTTT,CASSYGGTGNTIYF
TRBJ2-7,NA,15,NA,TRBV11-2,TGTGCCAGCACCTTTATAAGCGGTGTTGGTGGCGAGCAGTACTTC,CASTFISGVGGEQYF
TRBJ1-2,NA,12,TRBD1,TRBV6-6,TGTGCCAGCAGCCGACAGGGTTCTGGCTACACCTTC,CASSRQGSGYTF
TRBJ2-7,once,12,TRBD2,TRBV18,TGTGCCAGCTCTGCGGGGGGGGACGAGCAGTACTTC,CASSAGGDEQYF
TRBJ1-5,NA,15,NA,TRBV28,TGTGCCAGCAGTGGCCGTACACCCGGCAATCAGCCCCAGCATTTT,CASSGRTPGNQPQHF
TRBJ2-1,once,15,TRBD1,TRBV11-3,TGTGCCAGCAGCATTCTCGGGACAGCCCTGAATGAGCAGTTCTTC,CASSILGTALNEQFF
TRBJ2-1,NA,17,TRBD1,TRBV7-2,TGTGCCAGCAGGCCGTACGGGACAGGGGGCTTTTACAATGAGCAGTTCTTC,CASRPYGTGGFYNEQFF
TRBJ2-7,NA,17,NA,TRBV28,TGTGCCAGCCTCGGTCCCCAGGGCGACCGTGGCTCCTACGAGCAGTACTTC,CASLGPQGDRGSYEQYF
TRBJ1-2,NA,15,NA,TRBV6-5,TGTGCCAGCAGTTATCAAGGGGCTGCTAACTATGGCTACACCTTC,CASSYQGAANYGYTF
TRBJ1-1,NA,16,NA,TRBV5-1,TGCGCCAGCAGCTACGGCCCCGGGGTGCCCTACACTGAAGCTTTCTTT,CASSYGPGVPYTEAFF
TRBJ2-2,NA,14,TRBD1,TRBV5-6,TGTGCCAGCAGCTTGGGACAGGGAACCGGGGAGCTGTTTTTT,CASSLGQGTGELFF
TRBJ1-2,NA,15,TRBD1,TRBV19,TGTGCCAGTAGTAGGGGACAGGTCGAGGATGGTGGCTACACCTTC,CASSRGQVEDGGYTF
TRBJ2-3,NA,16,NA,TRBV9,TGTGCCAGCAGCTCACCACGACAGACGAGCACAGATACGCAGTATTTT,CASSSPRQTSTDTQYF
TRBJ1-1,NA,12,NA,TRBV2,TGTGCCAGCCACTCGGGGTTGGCTGAAGCTTTCTTT,CASHSGLAEAFF
TRBJ1-4,NA,17,TRBD1,TRBV4-2,TGTGCCAGCAGCCAACCCGCAGGGGGCTCTCCTAATGAAAAACTGTTTTTT,CASSQPAGGSPNEKLFF
TRBJ1-6,NA,14,NA,TRBV19,TGTGCCAGTAGTCCTCCAGGGGCCCATTCACCCCTCCACTTT,CASSPPGAHSPLHF
TRBJ1-2,NA,14,TRBD1,TRBV6-5,TGTGCCAGCAATCCCTCGGACAGGGGCTGGGGCTACACCTTC,CASNPSDRGWGYTF
TRBJ2-5,NA,18,NA,TRBV28,TGTGCCAGCAGGGCCACGGGGGCGGGAGCCTGGTACCAAGAGACCCAGTACTTC,CASRATGAGAWYQETQYF
TRBJ2-1,NA,16,TRBD2,TRBV3-1/TRBV3-2,TGTGCCAGCAGCCAACTAGCGGGAGGCTCCTACAATGAGCAGTTCTTC,CASSQLAGGSYNEQFF
TRBJ1-1,NA,14,NA,TRBV7-8,TGTGCCAGCAGCTTCTCCTCGGGTGGTACTGAAGCTTTCTTT,CASSFSSGGTEAFF